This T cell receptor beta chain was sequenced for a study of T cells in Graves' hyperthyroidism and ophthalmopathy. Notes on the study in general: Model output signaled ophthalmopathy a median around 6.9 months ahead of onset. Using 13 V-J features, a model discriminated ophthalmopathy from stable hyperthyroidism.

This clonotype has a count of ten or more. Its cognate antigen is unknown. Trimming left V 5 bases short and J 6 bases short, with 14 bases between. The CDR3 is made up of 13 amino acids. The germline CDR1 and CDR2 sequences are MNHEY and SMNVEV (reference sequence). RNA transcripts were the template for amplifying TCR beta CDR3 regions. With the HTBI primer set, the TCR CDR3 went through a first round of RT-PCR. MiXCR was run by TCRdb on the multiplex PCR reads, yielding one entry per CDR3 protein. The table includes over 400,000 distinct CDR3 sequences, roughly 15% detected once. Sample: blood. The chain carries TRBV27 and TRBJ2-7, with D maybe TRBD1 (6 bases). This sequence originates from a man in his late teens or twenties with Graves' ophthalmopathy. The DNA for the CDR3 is TGTGCCAGCAGTCCAAGAACAGGGACCGAGCAGTACTTC. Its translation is CASSPRTGTEQYF.